This T cell receptor (beta chain) was profiled in a study of blood T cell repertoires in COVID-19. J gave up 0 bases and V 6 bases, and 7 bases lay outside the gene matches. Germline values: CDR1 WNHNN, CDR2 SYGVQD (reference sequence). This CDR3 contains 17 residues. Per the authors' pipeline: Amplification of reference gene primers was used by the study to estimate nucleated cell counts. Assay used: immunoSEQ multiplex PCR; TCRdb lists only in-frame clones, some missing. V, J and clone size reflect that table, while D and trimming were determined from the DNA. Here the sample spans roughly 330,000 clones, more than 70% being singletons.

What was sequenced was peripheral blood. The chain couples TRBV10-1 to TRBJ1-3; TRBD1 matches 11 bases. The receptor was isolated from a man younger than 35 who had recovered from COVID-19. The CDR3, as DNA: TGCGCCAGCAGCGACACCGGGACAGGGGGCTCTGGAAACACCATATATTTT. Its protein is CASSDTGTGGSGNTIYF.